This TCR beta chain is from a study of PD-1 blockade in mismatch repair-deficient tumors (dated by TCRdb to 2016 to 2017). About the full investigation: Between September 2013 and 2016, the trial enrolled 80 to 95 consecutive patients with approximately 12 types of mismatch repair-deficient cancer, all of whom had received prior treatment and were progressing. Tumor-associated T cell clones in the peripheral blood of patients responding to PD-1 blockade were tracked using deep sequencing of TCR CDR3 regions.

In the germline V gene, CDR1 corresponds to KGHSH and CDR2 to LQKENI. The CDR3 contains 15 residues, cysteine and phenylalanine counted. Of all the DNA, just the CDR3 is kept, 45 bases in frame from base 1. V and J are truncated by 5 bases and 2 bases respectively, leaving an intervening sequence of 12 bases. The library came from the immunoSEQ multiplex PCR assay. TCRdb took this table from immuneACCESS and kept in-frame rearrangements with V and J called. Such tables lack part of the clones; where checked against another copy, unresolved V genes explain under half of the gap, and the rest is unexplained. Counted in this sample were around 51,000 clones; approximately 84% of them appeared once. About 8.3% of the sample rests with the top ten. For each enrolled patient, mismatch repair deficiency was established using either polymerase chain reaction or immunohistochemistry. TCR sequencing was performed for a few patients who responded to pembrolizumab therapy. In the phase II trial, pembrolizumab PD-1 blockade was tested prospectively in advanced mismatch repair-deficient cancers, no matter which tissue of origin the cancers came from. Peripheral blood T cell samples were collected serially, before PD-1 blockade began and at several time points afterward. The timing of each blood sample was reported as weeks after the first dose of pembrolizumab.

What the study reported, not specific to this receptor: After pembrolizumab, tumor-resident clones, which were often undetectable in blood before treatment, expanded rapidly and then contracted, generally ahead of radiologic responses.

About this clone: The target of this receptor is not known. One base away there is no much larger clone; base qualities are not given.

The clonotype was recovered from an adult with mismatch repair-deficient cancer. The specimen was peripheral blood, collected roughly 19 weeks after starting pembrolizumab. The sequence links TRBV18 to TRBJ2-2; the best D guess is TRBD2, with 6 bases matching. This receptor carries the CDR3 CASSSGAQNTGELFF. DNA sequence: TGTGCCAGCTCATCGGGAGCGCAAAACACCGGGGAGCTGTTTTTT.